The present T cell receptor beta chain was sequenced within a study of blood T cell repertoires in COVID-19. In the study overall: Samples taken during acute and convalescent COVID-19 were collected in the United States, Italy and Spain.

Participant ages covered about 18 to 89 years across some 25 US areas. Cohort 3 donors counted as recovered after two negative PCRs, clearance, or resolved symptoms. Study processing details: From reference gene primer amplification, estimates of nucleated cell counts were derived. TCRdb's copy holds only in-frame clones and misses some; the assay was immunoSEQ multiplex PCR. V, J and clone size derive from that table, while D and trimming were established from the DNA sequence. The sample consists of about 380,000 clones, 88% of them appearing once. Sequenced: PBMCs or T cells enriched from blood (not recorded which). This receptor was taken from a woman between 18 and 30 years old who had recovered from COVID-19.

The CDR3 loop reads CASSSTAEYTEAFF. The DNA of the CDR3 is TGTGCCAGCAGTTCGACAGCTGAATACACTGAAGCTTTCTTT. The chain recombines TRBV6-6 with TRBJ1-1, with D perhaps TRBD1 (5 bases). Germline CDR1 is MNHNY and CDR2 is SVGAGI (reference sequence). Trimming cost V 4 bases and J 3 bases, with 12 bases left between them. This CDR3 region has 14 residues.